The rows below give T cell receptor beta chains drawn from one sample of a study of blood T cells in healthy people across ages. TCRdb fed the 5' RACE reads into MiXCR, producing one record per CDR3 protein. The sample has hundreds of thousands of distinct CDR3 sequences, roughly 20% seen once; the top ten hold 3.6%. Sequencing was done on a sample of blood. These receptor sequences come from a man in his 70s in good health. CDR3s include the opening cysteine and the closing phenylalanine or tryptophan.

TRBV12-3/TRBV12-4 CASSPQGISSGNTIYF
TRBV21-1 CASTLRDRDHEQYF
TRBV10-3 CAITRTGEETQYF
TRBV12-3/TRBV12-4 CASSLGAGQVETQYF
TRBV25-1 CASSELGRENGYTF
TRBV24-1 CATSDPGQGRTGELFF
TRBV7-2 CASSLHQGNSNQPQHF
TRBV6-5 CASSDRAKNIQYF
TRBV4-1 CASSQEAEFYEQYF
TRBV28 CASSVRGENEKLFF
TRBV6-1 CASSELGYGTDTQYF
TRBV20-1 CSATTGGANYGYTF
TRBV7-9 CASSLFENTEAFF
TRBV5-1 CASSLQGSEGYTF
TRBV20-1 CSALEAGKETQYF
TRBV5-1 CASSLASEGEQFF